A single sample gave rise to the 12 T cell receptor beta chains below, sequenced in a study of cytomegalovirus exposure and HLA in healthy donors. The PCR had 60 Vbeta and 13 Jbeta primers. TCRdb's table, derived via immunoSEQ multiplex PCR, lists solely in-frame clones and lacks some. The sample lists about 170,000 clones, 70% to 85% seen once, with roughly 5.2% in the top ten. Sequenced: PBMCs. These receptors were taken from a man aged 18 to 30 in good health and CMV-seronegative.

J is TRBJ2-4 and V is TRBV2; 12 nucleotides align to TRBD1. Germline V gene data show CDR1 as SNHLY and CDR2 as FYNNEI. The trim removed 7 bases at V and 9 bases at J, leaving 10 bases unmatched. The CDR3 totals 15 residues. DNA for the CDR3: TGTGCCAGCACCGGGGACAGGGGGCTGGTGGTCATTCAGTACTTC. It encodes CASTGDRGLVVIQYF.

This chain connects TRBV27 to TRBJ1-1, with D maybe TRBD1 (6 bases). CDR1 MNHEY and CDR2 SMNVEV come from the germline V gene (reference sequence). The CDR3 runs to 14 residues. The V and J ends lost 2 bases and 0 bases respectively, with 7 bases between them. In nucleotides, the CDR3 is TGTGCCAGCAGTTTACGACAGGTGAACACTGAAGCTTTCTTT. It translates to CASSLRQVNTEAFF.

The chain combines TRBV29-1 with TRBJ1-2, with 9 bases matching TRBD1. There are 14 residues in the CDR3. The germline V gene encodes CDR1 SQVTM and CDR2 ANQGSEA. The V segment lost 4 bases and the J segment 4 bases; nucleotides outside the gene matches: 7. The chain's CDR3 is CSVVTGGAGYGYTF. The CDR3 DNA reads as TGCAGCGTTGTAACAGGGGGCGCGGGCTATGGCTACACCTTC.

V gene TRBV28 combines with J gene TRBJ1-2; TRBD1 aligns across 7 bases. From germline, CDR1 is MDHEN and CDR2 SYDVKM. Germline trimming cut 8 bases from V and 4 bases from J; bases unmatched to any gene: 7. This CDR3 comprises 13 residues. CDR3 amino acids: CASRTGAGYGYTF. CDR3 nucleotide sequence: TGTGCCAGCCGAACAGGGGCGGGCTATGGCTACACCTTC.

This clone was observed a few times. V gene TRBV5-6 combines with J gene TRBJ2-1; TRBD2 matches 9 bases. After removal of 5 bases from V and 3 bases from J, the junction contained 6 bases not matched to a gene. Germline assignment: CDR1 SGHDT and CDR2 YYEEEE. This CDR3 is 15 amino acids long. The DNA of the CDR3 is TGTGCCAGCAGACCTCTAGCGGGGAGCTACAATGAGCAGTTCTTC. This translates into CASRPLAGSYNEQFF.

The chain employs TRBV4-3 and TRBJ2-3; 14 bases agree with TRBD2. The CDR3 spans 16 residues. Germline lookup yields CDR1 LGHNA and CDR2 YSLEER. With 0 bases clipped from V and 10 bases from J, the junction kept 6 bases outside the gene matches. CDR3 sequence reads: CASSQEWTSGRNAQYF. The CDR3, as DNA: TGCGCCAGCAGCCAAGAATGGACTAGCGGGAGGAATGCGCAGTATTTT.

By proportion, this clone is large. The J gene is TRBJ1-2, the V gene TRBV9; D call uncertain. V was shortened by 7 bases and J by 5 bases, with 9 bases between the two germline ends. The germline gives CDR1 SGDLS, CDR2 YYNGEE. The CDR3 spans 11 residues. The CDR3 sequence is CASHGEYGYTF. The CDR3 DNA is TGTGCCAGCCACGGGGAGTATGGCTACACCTTC.

This clone was detected a few times. The chain recombines TRBV5-1 with TRBJ1-6; D is unclear. Per germline, CDR1 SGHRS and CDR2 YFSETQ. The V gene lost 1 base and the J gene lost 8 bases, with 7 bases spanning the gap. CDR3 length: 13 amino acids. For the CDR3, the DNA is TGCGCCAGCAGCTTGCAACTAGATTCACCCCTCCACTTT. It translates to CASSLQLDSPLHF. Drawing the rest from reference TRBV5-1 and TRBJ1-6, the complete variable domain is KAGVTQTPRYLIKTRGQQVTLSCSPISGHRSVSWYQQTPGQGLQFLFEYFSETQRNKGNFPGRFSGRQFSNSRSEMNVSTLELGDSALYLCASSLQLDSPLHFGNGTRLTVT.

The rearrangement joins TRBV19 to TRBJ2-2; a possible D gene is TRBD2 (5 bases). Germline CDR1 is LNHDA and CDR2 is SQIVND (reference sequence). This CDR3 has 13 residues. V dropped 8 bases and J dropped 1 base, with 8 bases sitting between them. Here the CDR3 reads CASLLENTGELFF. The CDR3 coding sequence is TGTGCCAGTTTACTAGAGAACACCGGGGAGCTGTTTTTT. Combining the CDR3 with reference TRBV19 and TRBJ2-2 gives the whole variable domain DGGITQSPKYLFRKEGQNVTLSCEQNLNHDAMYWYRQDPGQGLRLIYYSQIVNDFQKGDIAEGYSVSREKKESFPLTVTSAQKNPTAFYLCASLLENTGELFFGEGSRLTVL.

This clone was found once. The gene calls are TRBV21-1 and TRBJ1-1. TRBV21-1 corresponds to a pseudogene. The length of the CDR3 is 14 residues. In DNA, the CDR3 is TGTGCCAGCAGCAAAAGACGGGAGAACACTGAAGCTTTCTTT. It is translated as CASSKRRENTEAFF.

The chain employs TRBV2 and TRBJ1-6; TRBD1 is a possible D gene (5 bases). This CDR3 has 15 residues. The V gene's germline CDR1 is SNHLY and CDR2 FYNNEI. Trimming removed 6 bases from V and 0 bases from J, with 9 bases in between. The CDR3 spells CASSTGSSYNSPLHF. In nucleotides, the CDR3 is TGTGCCAGCAGCACAGGAAGCTCCTATAATTCACCCCTCCACTTT. Looking up the rest from reference TRBV2 and TRBJ1-6 gives the full variable domain: EPEVTQTPSHQVTQMGQEVILRCVPISNHLYFYWYRQILGQKVEFLVSFYNNEISEKSEIFDDQFSVERPDGSNFTLKIRSTKLEDSAMYFCASSTGSSYNSPLHFGNGTRLTVT.

V and J are TRBV6-5 and TRBJ2-5, with a weak D call TRBD2 (5 bases). Trimming took 6 bases from V and 6 from J, leaving 17 bases between them. Germline CDR1 is MNHEY and CDR2 is SVGAGI. The CDR3 is 14 amino acids. The DNA for the CDR3 is TGTGCCAGCAGCGAGAACGGGGTTAGGCAGACCCAGTACTTC. This sequence encodes CASSENGVRQTQYF.